Reported below is one T cell receptor (beta chain). The antigen it binds to is not known. The sample holds no much larger clone one base away, and base qualities are not on file. This sample is part of a study of cytomegalovirus exposure and HLA in healthy donors (dated by TCRdb to about 2017). Background on the whole study: In an earlier analysis of some 550 of the donors, 276 Gb of sequence data and approximately 100 million unique TCR beta sequences from approximately 180 million T cells were reported. An early release covering roughly 600 HLA-typed donors comprised about 320 gigabases of sequencing data and tens of millions of unique TCR sequences. The genetic ancestry cluster associated with self-reported Caucasian donors included 81% of the 300 to 400 genotyped donors. The study aimed to test whether cataloging public T cell receptors could reveal signatures of past pathogen exposure. The study used immunosequencing to profile the T cell repertoires of around 600 subjects and linked those repertoires to cytomegalovirus serostatus. A separate validation cohort of roughly 110 different subjects was used in addition to the approximately 700-subject first cohort. To predict cytomegalovirus infection status, the study combined high-throughput TCR immunosequencing, statistical association of individual TCRs with disease status, and machine learning. In a later analysis, previously published TCR beta repertoires from several hundred donors were re-analyzed and high-resolution HLA genotyping was added so that TCR occurrence patterns could be studied. Rather than drawing on any new phenotypic data, the later analysis identified candidate immune exposures from TCR beta sequences and the way those sequences occurred across donors. An earlier analysis of about 600 of the donors used high-throughput TCR beta sequencing to judge whether each TCR beta V gene segment behaved as functional or pseudogenic. Donor age, sex, ethnicity and CMV serostatus were compiled alongside the repertoire data. In a later genetic analysis, genome-wide SNP genotypes for about three fifths of the roughly 670 donors were used, and that subset was treated as a discovery cohort. Every discovery cohort repertoire had been produced on one sequencing platform. HLA typing included class I and class II loci at four-digit resolution. Typing coverage differed by locus: A, B, C, DRB1 and DQB1 were typed in about 629-630 donors, DQA1 in approximately 520, DPA1 in 606, and DPB1 in around 440. Five DR-DQ haplotypes were handled as single units for association and clustering, since linkage in the cohort was strong. On average, over 200,000 unique TCR beta nucleotide sequences were sequenced per donor among roughly 430 genotyped donors of the cohort, with roughly 18% of those sequences being non-productive.

Here is what the overall study found, with its caveats: Specific HLA alleles were associated with 15,000 to 20,000 TCR beta sequences at a false discovery rate of 0.05 in a later analysis. In a later analysis, HLA-associated TCR beta chains showed more clonal expansion and lower generation probabilities than non-associated chains that were equally common. The 87-base-pair reads could not distinguish some IMGT-functional V segments, including TRBV6-2 and TRBV6-3, so those segments were excluded. Most TCR sequences were seen in very few donors, while some public TCRs were found in many individuals. In this cohort, only TCR beta chains were sequenced, and detectable features were limited by the absence of alpha or paired-chain data. In an earlier analysis of under 600 of the donors, most TCR beta V segments were observed in productive rearrangements about 87% or about 30% of the time, broadly matching IMGT annotations. A further reported finding was that TCR beta sequences accurately predicted the HLA-A and HLA-B alleles for most subjects in the first cohort. In a later genetic analysis, fewer N-insertions in productive TCRs were reported among donors in an Asian-associated ancestry cluster than the approximately 630-donor mean. The earlier analysis of some 560 of the donors excluded about 16 rarely observed V segments, including chromosome 9 orphons, because counts were too low. According to a later analysis, most CMV-associated TCR beta chains appeared to be HLA-restricted, and the HLA associations seemed to be driven largely by CMV exposure. CMV serostatus was the only immune exposure information available for the cohort. Because some donors lacked HLA typing at each locus, the association tests relied only on the typed subset. In both the original and validation cohorts, the classifier was reported to diagnose cytomegalovirus status with high specificity and sensitivity. A cluster of highly shared sequence variants was judged likely to represent a technical artifact of the sequencing pipeline. The authors suggested that the approach could potentially be extended to other disease states and immunological phenotypes. In a later analysis, the rate of TCR association differed among HLA loci, with DRB1 alleles having the most associated TCRs and HLA-C alleles having the fewest. In vitro tests confirmed that a few of the cytomegalovirus-associated TCR beta chains recognize cytomegalovirus antigens. Sequencing depth was assumed to be roughly uniform across donors in the presence/absence analyses, though that assumption may not hold. A later analysis reported that several top co-occurrence clusters appeared linked to parvovirus B19, influenza, CMV and Epstein-Barr virus. An association between a missense DCLRE1C variant and V-gene and J-gene trimming of TCR beta chains was found in a later genetic analysis and replicated in an independent cohort. In the study, some 180 TCR beta chains were listed as associated with cytomegalovirus. Assigning TCR associations to individual alleles was difficult when HLA alleles, especially DR and DQ, strongly co-occurred. Correlated functional status among segregating V segments might reflect linkage disequilibrium, but an unknown experimental factor could not be ruled out.

The cohort was made up of several hundred healthy bone marrow donors. At the time of sampling, all cohort members were nominally healthy, though unrecorded immune exposures were likely present. The donor was CMV seropositive and belonged to the group of 250 to 300 seropositive cohort members. A peripheral blood sample was provided by each donor, and peripheral blood mononuclear cells were used for TCR beta sequencing. The Qiagen DNeasy Blood Extraction Kit was used to extract genomic DNA from the blood cell samples. The library was generated by the immunoSEQ multiplex PCR assay. For the multiplex PCR, a mixture combining 60 forward primers for TCR Vbeta segments and 13 reverse primers for TCR Jbeta segments was used. The CDR3 region of rearranged TCR beta genes was amplified from genomic DNA with a multiplex PCR assay. The amplified TCR beta libraries were sequenced on the Illumina HiSeq System as 87-base-pair reads. As for the authors' bioinformatics: A later analysis counted about 80 million unique TCR beta chains across the 640 or so repertoires, and roughly 11 million of these chains were shared by at least two donors. Raw reads were error-corrected and collapsed into unique sequences by a nearest-neighbor algorithm in which closely related sequences were merged to remove PCR and sequencing errors. Alignment of CDR3 sequences to IMGT reference sequences was used to assign V, D and J gene segments. Each retained sequence needed at least a six-nucleotide match to both a V gene segment and a J gene segment. Rearrangements were classified as productive when the CDR3 lacked stop codons and remained in frame with V and J, and all other rearrangements were classified as non-productive. Following IMGT convention, CDR3 was defined as the stretch from the second conserved V-encoded cysteine to the conserved J-encoded phenylalanine. Sequences without an unambiguous match to a single V gene segment were excluded from the earlier analysis of a few hundred of the donors. In an earlier analysis of 587 of the donors, a V segment was called functional when productive rearrangements were above 56.7%, and segregating when the standard deviation between donors exceeded 5%. A statistical classification framework was built for diagnosing cytomegalovirus status from the catalog of TCR beta chain sequences. In a later analysis, TCR nucleotide sequences were compared against IMGT/GENE-DB human TR gene sequences so that V and J genes could be assigned. The TCRdist pipeline was used in a later analysis to assign CDR3 sequences and most-parsimonious VDJ recombination scenarios. A later analysis defined each TCR beta chain by its CDR3 amino acid sequence plus V-gene family, and excluded reads lacking a unique V-gene family. As a way to deal with suspected cross-contamination and a sequencing artifact, a later analysis dropped over 550 nucleotide sequences that were highly shared and had low generation probability. In a later analysis, a clonal expansion index was calculated for each public chain from normalized within-repertoire ranks of inferred template counts. In a later analysis, generation probabilities were computed with a VDJ recombination model fitted to out-of-frame rearrangements, and the resulting probabilities were checked against IGoR. A later analysis scored TCR-TCR, TCR-HLA and TCR-CMV co-occurrence with hypergeometric tests, applying a repertoire-size bias correction to TCR pairs. False discovery rates were estimated in a later analysis by permuting HLA or CMV assignments 20 times. In a later analysis, co-occurring TCRs were grouped using DBSCAN, and TCRdist sequence similarity was added for clustering within HLA-allele-positive subsets. Repertoires with fewer than 30,000 or more than 120,000 public chains were left out of co-occurrence clustering, as were about 5 repertoires with anomalous nucleotide sharing. The immuneACCESS repertoire file appears here via TCRdb, limited to in-frame rearrangements. These files lack a portion of the clones; in checked studies, under half of the deficit traces to unresolved V genes, and the cause of the others is not known. V, J and clone size derive from that table, while D and trimming were established from the DNA sequence. Across this sample there are over 150,000 clones, with just under 80% seen only once. 1% of the sample belongs to the ten largest clones.

The CDR3 holds 14 amino acids from the cysteine to the phenylalanine. This entry keeps only the CDR3 DNA: 42 bases, framed from base 1. Based on the germline V gene, the CDR1 and CDR2 sequences are SGHAT and FQNNGV. V is cut by 2 bases and J by 3 bases, and the space between the germline ends is 7 bases. The sequenced sample was PBMCs. This TCR was sampled from a woman aged 45-59 years in good health and CMV-seropositive. The chain is assembled from TRBV11-2 and TRBJ1-4; confidence is insufficient to name the D gene. The base sequence is TGTGCCAGCAGCTTAACGAGGGCTAATGAAAAACTGTTTTTT. Its amino acids are CASSLTRANEKLFF.